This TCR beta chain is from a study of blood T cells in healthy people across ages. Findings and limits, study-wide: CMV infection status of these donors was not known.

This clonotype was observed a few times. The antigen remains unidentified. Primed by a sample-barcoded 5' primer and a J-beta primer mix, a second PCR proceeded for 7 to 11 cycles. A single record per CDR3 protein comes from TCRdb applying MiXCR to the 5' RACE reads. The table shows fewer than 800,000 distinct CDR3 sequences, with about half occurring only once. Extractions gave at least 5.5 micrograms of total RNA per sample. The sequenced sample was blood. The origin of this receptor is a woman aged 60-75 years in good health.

This CDR3 reads CSVGGPPGTSSTDTQYF. Written as DNA, the CDR3 is TGCAGCGTTGGGGGGCCCCCCGGGACTAGCAGCACAGATACGCAGTATTTT. The chain uses TRBV29-1 and TRBJ2-3; 9 bases map to TRBD2. The CDR3 has 17 residues. The germline V gene encodes CDR1 SQVTM and CDR2 ANQGSEA. V shed 4 bases, J shed 0 bases, and the junction held 11 bases outside the gene matches.